These 9 T cell receptor beta chains were sequenced from one sample in a study of blood T cell repertoires in COVID-19. Some clones are missing from TCRdb's copy, which holds only in-frame ones; the method was immunoSEQ multiplex PCR. The sample consists of approximately 190,000 clones, approximately 91% of them appearing once. Material: peripheral blood. Receptors were obtained from a woman in her forties who had recovered from COVID-19.

The chain links TRBV5-1 to TRBJ2-4; tentatively, D is TRBD1 (6 bases). The CDR3 totals 15 residues. In germline, CDR1 is SGHRS, CDR2 YFSETQ. CDR3 DNA sequence: TGCGCTATATGGGAAGGGGGTCGGCCAGTAAACATTCAGTACTTC. Translation gives CAIWEGGRPVNIQYF.

This clone was seen a handful of times. The V gene is TRBV19, the J gene TRBJ2-1; no reliable D call. Deletions cut 6 bases from V and 6 bases from J, with 12 bases between. This CDR3 is 13 amino acids long. The germline CDR1 and CDR2 sequences are LNHDA and SQIVND (reference sequence). CDR3 bases: TGTGCCAGTAGCCCTAGTAGTAGCAATGAGCAGTTCTTC. It codes for CASSPSSSNEQFF.

The chain has TRBV3-1 (or the pseudogene TRBV3-2) and TRBJ2-5; D possibly corresponds to TRBD2 (5 bases). V lost 1 base to trimming and J lost 2 bases, with 8 bases between them. The length of the CDR3 is 14 residues. CDR1 and CDR2 from the germline V gene are LGHDT and YNNKEL (reference sequence). As DNA, the CDR3 is TGTGCCAGCAGCCAAGGGACTTGGCAAGAGACCCAGTACTTC. Its translation: CASSQGTWQETQYF.

This chain links TRBV24-1 with TRBJ2-1; 8 nucleotides match TRBD1. V was pared by 1 base and J by 4 bases, with 5 bases of the junction left unmatched. CDR3 length: 16 residues. Germline lookup yields CDR1 KGHDR and CDR2 SFDVKD. CDR3 sequence reads: CATSDFNRGNYNEQFF. The CDR3 bases are TGTGCCACCAGTGATTTTAACAGGGGGAATTACAATGAGCAGTTCTTC.

The V and J genes are TRBV3-1 (or the pseudogene TRBV3-2) and TRBJ2-3; 8 bases are a match to TRBD2. This CDR3 has 16 residues. V lost 4 bases to trimming and J lost 3 bases; unmatched junction nucleotides: 9. Per the germline V gene, CDR1 is LGHDT and CDR2 is YNNKEL (reference sequence). CDR3 sequence reads: CASSPLGSGSTDTQYF. CDR3 in DNA: TGTGCCAGCAGCCCCCTTGGGAGCGGGAGTACAGATACGCAGTATTTT.

The chain uses TRBV4-3 and TRBJ2-1; TRBD1 matches at 8 bases. Germline V gene sequence: CDR1 LGHNA, CDR2 YSLEER. J gave up 2 bases and V 4 bases, and 4 bases lay outside the gene matches. CDR3 size: 15 residues. The CDR3 DNA reads as TGCGCCAGCAGCCTTGGACAGGGCCCCTACAATGAGCAGTTCTTC. It is translated as CASSLGQGPYNEQFF.

This chain connects TRBV7-8 to TRBJ2-1, with 9 bases identical to TRBD2. The junction had 14 bases not matched to a gene; V was cut back by 4 bases and J by 1 base. CDR3 length: 19 residues. The germline V gene encodes CDR1 SGHVS and CDR2 FQNEAQ. DNA of the CDR3: TGTGCCAGCAGCTCCCAGGGGGTAGCGGGAGACCGGTCCTACAATGAGCAGTTCTTC. Amino acids: CASSSQGVAGDRSYNEQFF.

CDR3 bases: TGTGCCAGCAGCCAGTTAGGTTATTATTCGGGACGGGAGGGCCTTCAGGGCATAAATGAGCAGTTCTTC. This translates into CASSQLGYYSGREGLQGINEQFF. The gene calls are TRBV13 and TRBJ2-1, with 8 positions matching TRBD2. Germline values: CDR1 PRHDT, CDR2 FYEKMQ (reference sequence). The CDR3 runs to 23 residues. With V trimmed by 5 bases and J by 7 bases, 34 bases remained unmatched. The variable domain in full, completed from reference TRBV13 and TRBJ2-1, reads AAGVIQSPRHLIKEKRETATLKCYPIPRHDTVYWYQQGPGQDPQFLISFYEKMQSDKGSIPDRFSAQQFSDYHSELNMSSLELGDSALYFCASSQLGYYSGREGLQGINEQFFGPGTRLTVL.

V gene TRBV4-3 combines with J gene TRBJ2-3, with D perhaps matching TRBD2 (6 bases). Germline V lookup: CDR1 LGHNA, CDR2 YSLEER. Trimming removed 4 bases at V and 6 bases at J, with 11 bases between. This CDR3 has 13 residues. The CDR3 spells CASSRQRGDTQYF. CDR3 in DNA: TGCGCCAGCAGCCGACAACGGGGGGATACGCAGTATTTT.